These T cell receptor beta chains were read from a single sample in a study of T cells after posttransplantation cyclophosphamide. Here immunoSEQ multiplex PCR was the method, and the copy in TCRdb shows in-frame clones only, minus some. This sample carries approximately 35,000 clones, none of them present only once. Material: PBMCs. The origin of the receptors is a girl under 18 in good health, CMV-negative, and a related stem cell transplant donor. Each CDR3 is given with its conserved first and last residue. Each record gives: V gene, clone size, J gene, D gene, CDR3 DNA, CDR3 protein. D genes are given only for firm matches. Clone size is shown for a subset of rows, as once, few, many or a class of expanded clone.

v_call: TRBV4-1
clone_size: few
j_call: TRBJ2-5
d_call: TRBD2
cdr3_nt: TGCGCCAGCAGCCACCCCATTAGGACTAGCGGGAGAGTCTGGGGCCAAGAGACCCAGTACTTC
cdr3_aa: CASSHPIRTSGRVWGQETQYF

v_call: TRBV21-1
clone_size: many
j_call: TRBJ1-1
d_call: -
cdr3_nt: TGTGCCAGCATTCGGGGGGGCAGGAACACTGAAGCTTTCTTT
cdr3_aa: CASIRGGRNTEAFF

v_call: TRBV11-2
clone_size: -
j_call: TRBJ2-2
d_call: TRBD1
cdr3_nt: TGTGCCAGCAGCTTCGGACAGGGGGCGAACACCGGGGAGCTGTTTTTT
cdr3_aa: CASSFGQGANTGELFF

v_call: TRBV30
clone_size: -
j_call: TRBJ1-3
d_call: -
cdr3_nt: TGTGCCTGGAGTGTAGGGGTCAGGGGCTCTGGAAACACCATATATTTT
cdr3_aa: CAWSVGVRGSGNTIYF

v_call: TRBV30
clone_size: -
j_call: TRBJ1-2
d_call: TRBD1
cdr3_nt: TGTGCCTGGAGGACAGGGGGAGTCTATGGCTACACCTTC
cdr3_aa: CAWRTGGVYGYTF

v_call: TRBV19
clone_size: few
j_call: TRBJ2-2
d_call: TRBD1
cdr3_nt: TGTGCCAGTACCCCAGACAGGGCAAACACCGGGGAGCTGTTTTTT
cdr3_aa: CASTPDRANTGELFF

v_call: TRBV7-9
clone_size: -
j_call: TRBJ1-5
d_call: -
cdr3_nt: TGTGCCAGCAGCTTGACAGGCCCCTCGGTTCAGCATTTT
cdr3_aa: CASSLTGPSVQHF

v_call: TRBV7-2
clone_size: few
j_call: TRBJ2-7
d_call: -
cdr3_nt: TGTGCCAGCAGCTTATTCCAGGGCGGATACGAGCAGTACTTC
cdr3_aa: CASSLFQGGYEQYF

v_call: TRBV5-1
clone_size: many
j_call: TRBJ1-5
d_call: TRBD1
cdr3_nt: TGCGCCAGCAGCCGGACAGGGGAGAGCAATCAGCCCCAGCATTTT
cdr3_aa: CASSRTGESNQPQHF

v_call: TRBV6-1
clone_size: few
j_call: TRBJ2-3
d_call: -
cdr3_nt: TGTGCCAGCAGTGTTGTTCCCGGAGGCACAGATACGCAGTATTTT
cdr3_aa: CASSVVPGGTDTQYF

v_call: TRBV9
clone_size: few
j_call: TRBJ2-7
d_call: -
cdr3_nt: TGTGCCAGCAGCCCCCTAATGGGCAGGGGCTACGAGCAGTACTTC
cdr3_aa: CASSPLMGRGYEQYF

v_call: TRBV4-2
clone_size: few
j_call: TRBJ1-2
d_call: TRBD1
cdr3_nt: TGTGCCAGCAGTCAGGAGGAAGGGGGCTACTATGGCTACACCTTC
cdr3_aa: CASSQEEGGYYGYTF

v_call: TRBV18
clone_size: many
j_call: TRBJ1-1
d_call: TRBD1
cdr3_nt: TGTGCCAGCTCACCACGGACAGGGGCGGGGGACACTGAAGCTTTCTTT
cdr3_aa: CASSPRTGAGDTEAFF

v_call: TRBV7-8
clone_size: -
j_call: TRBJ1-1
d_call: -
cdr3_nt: TGTGCCAGCAGCTTCCGGACAGATGTGCTCATGAACACTGAAGCTTTCTTT
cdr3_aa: CASSFRTDVLMNTEAFF

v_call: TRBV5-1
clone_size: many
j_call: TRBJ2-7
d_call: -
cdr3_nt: TGCGCCAGCAGCTTGGGCCAGGGGTTCTACGAGCAGTACTTC
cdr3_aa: CASSLGQGFYEQYF

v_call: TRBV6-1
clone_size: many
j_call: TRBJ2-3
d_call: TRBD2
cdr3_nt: TGTGCCAGCAGTCGTAGCGGGTTAAGCACAGATACGCAGTATTTT
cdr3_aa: CASSRSGLSTDTQYF

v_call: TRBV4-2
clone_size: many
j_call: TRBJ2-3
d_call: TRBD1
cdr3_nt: TGTGCCAGCAGCCCGACCGGGACAGGGCCCACAGATACGCAGTATTTT
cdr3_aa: CASSPTGTGPTDTQYF

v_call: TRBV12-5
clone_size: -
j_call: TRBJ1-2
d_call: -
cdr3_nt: TGTGCTAGTGGTTTGGTAACGGGCAGGGGCTTTCCAAATGGCTACACCTTC
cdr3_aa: CASGLVTGRGFPNGYTF

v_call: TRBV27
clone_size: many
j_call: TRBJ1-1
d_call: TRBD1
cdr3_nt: TGTGCCAGCAGTTTATCGGGGACAGGGCGGAACACTGAAGCTTTCTTT
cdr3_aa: CASSLSGTGRNTEAFF

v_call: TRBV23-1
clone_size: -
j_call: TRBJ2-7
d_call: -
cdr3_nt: TGCGCCAGCACCAAAAATCGGGAACACGGCGAAAGGTACTACGAGCAGTACTTC
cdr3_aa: CASTKNREHGERYYEQYF

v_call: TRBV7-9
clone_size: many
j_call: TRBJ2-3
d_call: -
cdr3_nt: TGTGCCAGCAGCCGCGCTGGCGGGGTAACAGATACGCAGTATTTT
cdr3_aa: CASSRAGGVTDTQYF

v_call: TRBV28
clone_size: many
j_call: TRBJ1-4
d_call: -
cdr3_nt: TGTGCCAGCAGTTTAAGGGGAAAACTGTTTTTT
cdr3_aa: CASSLRGKLFF

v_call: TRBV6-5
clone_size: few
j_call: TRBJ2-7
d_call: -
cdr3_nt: TGTGCCAGCTGGACAAGGCAGCTCTCCTACGAGCAGTACTTC
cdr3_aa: CASWTRQLSYEQYF

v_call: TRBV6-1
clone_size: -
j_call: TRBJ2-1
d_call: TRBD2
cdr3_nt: TGTGCCAGCAGTGAAGAGCGGGGGGGCCTTGAGCAGTTCTTC
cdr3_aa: CASSEERGGLEQFF

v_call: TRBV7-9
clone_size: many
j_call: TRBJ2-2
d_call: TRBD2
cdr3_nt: TGTGCCAGCAGCCTCTACCCGGCGGGAGGGAACACCGGGGAGCTGTTTTTT
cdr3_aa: CASSLYPAGGNTGELFF

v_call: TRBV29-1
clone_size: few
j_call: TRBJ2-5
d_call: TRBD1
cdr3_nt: TGCAGCGTTGAAGATGTGCGGACAGGGGCAGAGACCCAGTACTTC
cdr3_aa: CSVEDVRTGAETQYF

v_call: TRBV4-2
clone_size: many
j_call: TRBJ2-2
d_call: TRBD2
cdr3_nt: TGTGCCAGCAGCCCCGAAGGACTAGCGGGAACGGGCACCGGGGAGCTGTTTTTT
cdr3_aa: CASSPEGLAGTGTGELFF

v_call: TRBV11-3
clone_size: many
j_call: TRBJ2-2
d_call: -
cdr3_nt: TGTGCCAGCAGCCCCACGGGATCCAACACCGGGGAGCTGTTTTTT
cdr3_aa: CASSPTGSNTGELFF

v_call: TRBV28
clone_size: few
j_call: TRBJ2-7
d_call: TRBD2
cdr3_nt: TGTGCCAGCAGTTTATTTCGTATTAGCGGGATTCTCTACGAGCAGTACTTC
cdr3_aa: CASSLFRISGILYEQYF

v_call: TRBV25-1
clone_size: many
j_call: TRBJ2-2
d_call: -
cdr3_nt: TGTGCCAGCAGTGAGCGGTCCGCGAACACCGGGGAGCTGTTTTTT
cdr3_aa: CASSERSANTGELFF

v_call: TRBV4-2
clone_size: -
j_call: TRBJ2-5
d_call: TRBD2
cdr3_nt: TGTGCCAGCAGCCAAGAAGCCCGGGGGGGGATTGAGACCCAGTACTTC
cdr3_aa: CASSQEARGGIETQYF

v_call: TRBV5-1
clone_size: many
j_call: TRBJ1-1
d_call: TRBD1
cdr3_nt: TGCGCCAGCAGCCCGAGAGCAGGGGGATGGGTGAACACTGAAGCTTTCTTT
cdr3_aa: CASSPRAGGWVNTEAFF

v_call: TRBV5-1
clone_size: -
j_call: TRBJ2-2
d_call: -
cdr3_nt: TGCGCCAGCGGACTGCTTCTCACCGGGGGGCTGTTTTTT
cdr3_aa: CASGLLLTGGLFF

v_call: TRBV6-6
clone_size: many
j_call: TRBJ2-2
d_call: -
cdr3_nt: TGTGCCAGCAGTTACTTAGGGGCCGGGGAGCTGTTTTTT
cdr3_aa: CASSYLGAGELFF

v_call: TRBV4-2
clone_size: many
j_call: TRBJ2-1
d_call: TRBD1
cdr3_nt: TGTGCCAGCAGCCAAGTTACAGGGGGACTTGACAATGAGCAGTTCTTC
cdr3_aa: CASSQVTGGLDNEQFF

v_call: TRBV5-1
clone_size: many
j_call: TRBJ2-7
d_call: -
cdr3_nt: TGCGCCAGCAGCTTAGCCCCAGGGGAACAGGACTACGAGCAGTACTTC
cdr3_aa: CASSLAPGEQDYEQYF

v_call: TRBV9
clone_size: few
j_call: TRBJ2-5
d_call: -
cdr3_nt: TGTGCCAGCAGCGTCAGGGCAGGGATTGACTTTGAGGAGCAGTACTTC
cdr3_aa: CASSVRAGIDFEEQYF